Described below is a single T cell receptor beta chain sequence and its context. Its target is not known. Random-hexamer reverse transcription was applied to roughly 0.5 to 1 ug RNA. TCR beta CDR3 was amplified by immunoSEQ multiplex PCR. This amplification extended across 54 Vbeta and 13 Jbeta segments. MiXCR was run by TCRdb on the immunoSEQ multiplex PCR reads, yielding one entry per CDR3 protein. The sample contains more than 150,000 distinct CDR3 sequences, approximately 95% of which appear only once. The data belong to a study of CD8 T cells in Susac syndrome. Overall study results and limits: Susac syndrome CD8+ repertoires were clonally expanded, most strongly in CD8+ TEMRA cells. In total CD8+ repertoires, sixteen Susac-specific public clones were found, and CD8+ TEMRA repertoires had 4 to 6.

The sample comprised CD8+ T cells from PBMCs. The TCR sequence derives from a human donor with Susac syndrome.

The CDR3 protein is CASSHGQTNTGELFF. The CDR3 DNA sequence: TGTGCCAGCAGCCACGGACAGACGAACACCGGGGAGCTGTTTTTT. V is TRBV3-1 and J is TRBJ2-2; tentative D call: TRBD1 (6 bases). The germline V and J ends were trimmed by 3 bases and 0 bases, with 8 bases remaining between them. Germline loops: CDR1 LGHDT, CDR2 YNNKEL (reference sequence). The CDR3 sequence is 15 residues long.